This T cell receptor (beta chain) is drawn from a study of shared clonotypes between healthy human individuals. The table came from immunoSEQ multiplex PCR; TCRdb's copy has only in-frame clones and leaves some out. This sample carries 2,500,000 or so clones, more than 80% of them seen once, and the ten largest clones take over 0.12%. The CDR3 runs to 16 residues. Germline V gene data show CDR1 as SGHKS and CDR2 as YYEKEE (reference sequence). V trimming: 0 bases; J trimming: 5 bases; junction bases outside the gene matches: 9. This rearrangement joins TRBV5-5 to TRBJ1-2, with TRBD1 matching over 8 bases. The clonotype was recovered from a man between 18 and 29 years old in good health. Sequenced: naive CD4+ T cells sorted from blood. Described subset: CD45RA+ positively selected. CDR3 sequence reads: CASSLASSGTGYGYTF. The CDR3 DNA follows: TGTGCCAGCAGCTTGGCCAGTTCAGGGACAGGATATGGCTACACCTTC.